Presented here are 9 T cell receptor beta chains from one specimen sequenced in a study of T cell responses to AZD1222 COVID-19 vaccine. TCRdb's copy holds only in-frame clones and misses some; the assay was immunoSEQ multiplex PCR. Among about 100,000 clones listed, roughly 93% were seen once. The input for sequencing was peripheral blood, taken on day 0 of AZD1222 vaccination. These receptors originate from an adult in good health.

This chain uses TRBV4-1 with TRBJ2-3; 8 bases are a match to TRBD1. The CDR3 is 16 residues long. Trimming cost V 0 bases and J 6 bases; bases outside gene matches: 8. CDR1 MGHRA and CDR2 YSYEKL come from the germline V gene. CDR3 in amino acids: CASSQEGQGAHDTQYF. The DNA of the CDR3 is TGCGCCAGCAGCCAAGAAGGCCAGGGGGCGCACGATACGCAGTATTTT.

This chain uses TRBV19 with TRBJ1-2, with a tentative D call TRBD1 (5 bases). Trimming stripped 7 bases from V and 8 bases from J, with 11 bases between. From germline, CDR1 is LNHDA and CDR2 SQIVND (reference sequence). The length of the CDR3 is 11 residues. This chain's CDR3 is CASKRGSGYTF. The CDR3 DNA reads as TGTGCCAGTAAACGGGGGAGCGGCTACACCTTC.

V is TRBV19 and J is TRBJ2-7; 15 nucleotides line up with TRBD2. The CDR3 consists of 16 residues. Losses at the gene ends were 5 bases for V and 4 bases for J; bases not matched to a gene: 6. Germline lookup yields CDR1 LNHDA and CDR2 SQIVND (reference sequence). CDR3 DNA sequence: TGTGCCAGTAGTGGACTAGCGGGAGGGCCGAGGTACGAGCAGTACTTC. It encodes CASSGLAGGPRYEQYF.

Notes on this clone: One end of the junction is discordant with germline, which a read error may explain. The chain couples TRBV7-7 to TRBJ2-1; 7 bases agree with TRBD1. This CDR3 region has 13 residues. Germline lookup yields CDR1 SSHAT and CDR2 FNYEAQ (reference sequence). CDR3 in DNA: TGTGCTAGCAGCCTCGATTCCAGGGGGAAGCAGTTCTTC. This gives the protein CASSLDSRGKQFF.

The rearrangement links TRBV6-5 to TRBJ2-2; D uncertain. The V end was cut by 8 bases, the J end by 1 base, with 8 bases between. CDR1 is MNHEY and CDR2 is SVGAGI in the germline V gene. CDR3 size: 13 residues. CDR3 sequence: CASRAENTGELFF. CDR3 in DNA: TGTGCCAGCCGAGCTGAGAACACCGGGGAGCTGTTTTTT.

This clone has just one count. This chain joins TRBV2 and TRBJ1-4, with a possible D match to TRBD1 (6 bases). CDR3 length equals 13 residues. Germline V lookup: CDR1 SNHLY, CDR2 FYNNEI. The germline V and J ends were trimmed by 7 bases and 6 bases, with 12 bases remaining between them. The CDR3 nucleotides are TGTGCCAGCACAGGACAGTCCCATGAAAAACTGTTTTTT. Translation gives CASTGQSHEKLFF.

The CDR3 DNA reads TGTGCCAGCAGCGCATGGGACAGGGTAGATGAAAAACTGTTTTTT. This sequence encodes CASSAWDRVDEKLFF. The chain uses TRBV7-9 and TRBJ1-4; TRBD1 matches 9 bases. This CDR3 comprises 15 residues. Germline V lookup: CDR1 SEHNR, CDR2 FQNEAQ (reference sequence). Trimming cost V 5 bases and J 6 bases; bases outside gene matches: 7.

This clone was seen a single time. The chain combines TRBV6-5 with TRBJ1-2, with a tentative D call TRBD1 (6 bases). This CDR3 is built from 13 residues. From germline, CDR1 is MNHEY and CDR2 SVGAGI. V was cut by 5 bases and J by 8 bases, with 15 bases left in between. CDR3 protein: CASSRGAGDGYTF. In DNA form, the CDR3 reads TGTGCCAGCAGTCGGGGGGCAGGGGACGGCTACACCTTC.

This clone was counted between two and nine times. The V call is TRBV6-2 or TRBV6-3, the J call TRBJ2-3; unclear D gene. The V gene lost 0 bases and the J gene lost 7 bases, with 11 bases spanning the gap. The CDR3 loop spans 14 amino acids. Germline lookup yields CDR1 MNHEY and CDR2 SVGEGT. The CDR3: CASSYSIGSNTQYF. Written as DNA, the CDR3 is TGTGCCAGCAGTTACTCAATTGGATCCAATACGCAGTATTTT.